One TCR beta chain is described in this entry. The sample comes from a study of blood T cell repertoires in COVID-19. Libraries were prepared by immunoSEQ multiplex PCR; TCRdb keeps only in-frame clonotypes and omits some of them. The table has about 230,000 clones, 70% to 85% seen once; the top ten hold about 2%. The CDR3 is 15 residues long. V shed 2 bases and J 7 bases; nucleotides not matched to a gene: 7. The germline V gene encodes CDR1 SGHVS and CDR2 FNYEAQ. The specimen sequenced was peripheral blood. The source is a man aged 35 to 55 who had recovered from COVID-19. The chain is built from TRBV7-6 and TRBJ1-5; 8 bases agree with TRBD1. The CDR3 sequence is CASSLRAGGIQPQHF. The CDR3 DNA reads as TGTGCCAGCAGCTTAAGGGCAGGGGGCATACAGCCCCAGCATTTT.